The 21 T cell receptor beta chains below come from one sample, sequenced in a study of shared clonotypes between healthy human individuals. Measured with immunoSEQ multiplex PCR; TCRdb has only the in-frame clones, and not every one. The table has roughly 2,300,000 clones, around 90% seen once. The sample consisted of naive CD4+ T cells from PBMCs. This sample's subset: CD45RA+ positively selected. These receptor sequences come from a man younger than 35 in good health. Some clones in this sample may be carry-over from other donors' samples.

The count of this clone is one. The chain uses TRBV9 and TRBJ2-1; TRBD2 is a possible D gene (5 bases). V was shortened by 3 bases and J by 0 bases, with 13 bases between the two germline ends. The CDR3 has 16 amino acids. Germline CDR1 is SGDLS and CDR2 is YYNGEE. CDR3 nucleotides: TGTGCCAGCAGCGCCCGGGGTTCAAGCTCCTACAATGAGCAGTTCTTC. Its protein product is CASSARGSSSYNEQFF.

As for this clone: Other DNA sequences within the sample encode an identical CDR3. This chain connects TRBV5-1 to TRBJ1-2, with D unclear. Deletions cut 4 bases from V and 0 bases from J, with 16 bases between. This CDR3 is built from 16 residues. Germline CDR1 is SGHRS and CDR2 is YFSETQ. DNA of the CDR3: TGCGCCAGCAGCCCCGGTCGGGGTCAAGCTAACTATGGCTACACCTTC. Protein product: CASSPGRGQANYGYTF.

DNA for the CDR3: TGTGCCAGCAGCGGGTATCTGGGCGGGAACACTGAAGCTTTCTTT. Amino acids: CASSGYLGGNTEAFF. The rearrangement uses TRBV5-4 and TRBJ1-1; D is unresolved. Germline V CDR1 and CDR2: SGHNT, YYREEE (reference sequence). CDR3 length: 15 amino acids. Trimming shortened V by 4 bases and J by 1 base, and 14 bases separated the two germline ends.

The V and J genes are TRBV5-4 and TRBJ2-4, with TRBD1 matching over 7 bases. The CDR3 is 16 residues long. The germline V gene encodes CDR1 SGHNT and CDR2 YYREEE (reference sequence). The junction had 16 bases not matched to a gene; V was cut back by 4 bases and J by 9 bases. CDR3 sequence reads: CASSDLTGRGGGIQYF. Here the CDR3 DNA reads TGTGCCAGCAGCGACTTGACAGGGCGAGGAGGAGGCATTCAGTACTTC.

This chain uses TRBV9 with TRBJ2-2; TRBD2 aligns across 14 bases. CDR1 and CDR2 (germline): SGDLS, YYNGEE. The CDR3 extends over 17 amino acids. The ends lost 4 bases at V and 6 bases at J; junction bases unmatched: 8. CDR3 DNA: TGTGCCAGCAGCCAGACTAGCGGGAGGGCCGTCGCCGGGGAGCTGTTTTTT. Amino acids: CASSQTSGRAVAGELFF.

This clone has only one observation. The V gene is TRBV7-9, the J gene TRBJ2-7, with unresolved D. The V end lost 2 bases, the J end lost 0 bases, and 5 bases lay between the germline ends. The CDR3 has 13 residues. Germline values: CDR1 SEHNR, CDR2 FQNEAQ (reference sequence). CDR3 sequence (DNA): TGTGCCAGCAGCTTACCGGTCTCCTACGAGCAGTACTTC. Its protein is CASSLPVSYEQYF.

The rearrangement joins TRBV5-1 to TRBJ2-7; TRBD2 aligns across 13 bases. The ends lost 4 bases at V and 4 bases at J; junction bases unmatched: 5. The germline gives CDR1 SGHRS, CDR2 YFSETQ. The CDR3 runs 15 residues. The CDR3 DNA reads TGCGCCAGCAGCCGTGGACTAGCGGGAGCGTACGAGCAGTACTTC. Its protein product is CASSRGLAGAYEQYF. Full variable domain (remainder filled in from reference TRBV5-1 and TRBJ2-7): KAGVTQTPRYLIKTRGQQVTLSCSPISGHRSVSWYQQTPGQGLQFLFEYFSETQRNKGNFPGRFSGRQFSNSRSEMNVSTLELGDSALYLCASSRGLAGAYEQYFGPGTRLTVT.

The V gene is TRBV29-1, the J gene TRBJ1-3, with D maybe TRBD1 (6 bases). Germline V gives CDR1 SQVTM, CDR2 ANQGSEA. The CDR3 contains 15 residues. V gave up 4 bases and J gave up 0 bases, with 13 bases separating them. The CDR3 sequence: CSVGDKHNSGNTIYF. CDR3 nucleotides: TGCAGCGTTGGGGACAAGCACAACTCTGGAAACACCATATATTTT.

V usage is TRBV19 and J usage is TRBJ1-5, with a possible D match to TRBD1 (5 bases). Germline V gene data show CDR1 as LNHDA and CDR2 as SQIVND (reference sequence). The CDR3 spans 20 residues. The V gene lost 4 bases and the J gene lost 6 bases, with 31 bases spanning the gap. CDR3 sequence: CASSTRPNRDNRFRGQPQHF. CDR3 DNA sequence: TGTGCCAGTAGTACCCGACCGAACCGCGATAACAGGTTCCGGGGTCAGCCCCAGCATTTT.

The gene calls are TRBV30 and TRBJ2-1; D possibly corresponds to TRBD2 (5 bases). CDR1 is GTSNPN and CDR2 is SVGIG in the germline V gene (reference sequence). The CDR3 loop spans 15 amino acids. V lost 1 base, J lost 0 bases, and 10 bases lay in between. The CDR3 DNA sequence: TGTGCCTGGAGTGAGGGAGTAAGCTCCTACAATGAGCAGTTCTTC. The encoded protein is CAWSEGVSSYNEQFF.

CDR3 residues: CSVVGQVPEQGAFF. The CDR3 bases are TGCAGCGTTGTGGGACAGGTCCCTGAACAGGGAGCTTTCTTT. The gene calls are TRBV29-1 and TRBJ1-1, with 8 positions matching TRBD1. The CDR3 has 14 residues. CDR1 SQVTM and CDR2 ANQGSEA come from the germline V gene. Trimming at V came to 4 bases and at J to 10 bases, leaving 14 bases not matched to a gene. Combining the CDR3 with reference TRBV29-1 and TRBJ1-1 gives the whole variable domain SAVISQKPSRDICQRGTSLTIQCQVDSQVTMMFWYRQQPGQSLTLIATANQGSEATYESGFVIDKFPISRPNLTFSTLTVSNMSPEDSSIYLCSVVGQVPEQGAFFGQGTRLTVV.

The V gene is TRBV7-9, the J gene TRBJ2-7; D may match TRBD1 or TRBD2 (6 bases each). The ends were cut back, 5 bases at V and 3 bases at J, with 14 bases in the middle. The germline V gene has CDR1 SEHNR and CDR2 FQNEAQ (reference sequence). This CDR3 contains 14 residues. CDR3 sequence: CASSVEGGGYEQYF. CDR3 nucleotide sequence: TGTGCCAGCAGCGTAGAGGGGGGAGGCTACGAGCAGTACTTC.

This CDR3 is CASSKTGGSSSGYTF. DNA of the CDR3: TGTGCCAGCAGCAAGACAGGGGGCTCCTCTTCAGGGTACACCTTC. The chain has TRBV7-3 and TRBJ1-2, with 10 bases fitting TRBD1. There are 15 residues in the CDR3. Per the germline V gene, CDR1 is SGHTA and CDR2 is FQGTGA. V lost 5 bases and J lost 11; bases outside the gene matches: 14.

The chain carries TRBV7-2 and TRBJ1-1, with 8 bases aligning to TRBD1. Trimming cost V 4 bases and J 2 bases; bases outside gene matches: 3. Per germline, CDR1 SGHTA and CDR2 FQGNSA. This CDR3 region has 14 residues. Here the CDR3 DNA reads TGTGCCAGCAGCTCGGACAGGGCTAACACTGAAGCTTTCTTT. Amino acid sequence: CASSSDRANTEAFF.

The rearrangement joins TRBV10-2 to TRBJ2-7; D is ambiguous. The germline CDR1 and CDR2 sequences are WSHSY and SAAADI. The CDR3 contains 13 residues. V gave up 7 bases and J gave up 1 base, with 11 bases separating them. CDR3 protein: CASMPKESYEQYF. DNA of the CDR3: TGCGCCAGCATGCCGAAAGAATCCTACGAGCAGTACTTC.

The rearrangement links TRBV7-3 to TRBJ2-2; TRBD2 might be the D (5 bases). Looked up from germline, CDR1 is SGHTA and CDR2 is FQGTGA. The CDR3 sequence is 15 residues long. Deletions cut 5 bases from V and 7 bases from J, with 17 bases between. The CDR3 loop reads CASSATSAKHGELFF. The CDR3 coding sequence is TGTGCCAGCAGCGCAACTAGTGCAAAGCACGGGGAGCTGTTTTTT.

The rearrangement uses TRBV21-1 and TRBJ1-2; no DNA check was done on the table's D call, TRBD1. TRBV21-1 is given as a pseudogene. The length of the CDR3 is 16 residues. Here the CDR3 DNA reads TGTGCCAGCAGCAAGACAGGGGGCTTCGCTAACTATGGCTACACCTTC. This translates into CASSKTGGFANYGYTF.

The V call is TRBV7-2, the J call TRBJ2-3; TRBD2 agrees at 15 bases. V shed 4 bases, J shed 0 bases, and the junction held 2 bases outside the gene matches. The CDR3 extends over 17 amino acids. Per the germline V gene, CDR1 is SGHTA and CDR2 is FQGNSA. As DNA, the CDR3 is TGTGCCAGCAGCTCTGGACTAGCGGGGGGGAGCACAGATACGCAGTATTTT. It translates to CASSSGLAGGSTDTQYF.

CDR3: CASSLTGDQPQHF. CDR3 in DNA: TGTGCCAGCAGCCTGACAGGGGACCAGCCCCAGCATTTT. The chain joins TRBV6-5 to TRBJ1-5, with 8 positions matching TRBD1. Germline values: CDR1 MNHEY, CDR2 SVGAGI. V shed 6 bases, J shed 7 bases, and the junction held 5 bases outside the gene matches. The length of the CDR3 is 13 residues.

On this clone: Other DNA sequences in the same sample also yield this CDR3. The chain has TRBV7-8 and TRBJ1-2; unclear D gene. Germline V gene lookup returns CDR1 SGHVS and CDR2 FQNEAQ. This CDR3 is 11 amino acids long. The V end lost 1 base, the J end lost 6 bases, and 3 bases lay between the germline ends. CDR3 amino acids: CASSLGDGYTF. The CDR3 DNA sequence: TGTGCCAGCAGCTTAGGGGATGGCTACACCTTC.

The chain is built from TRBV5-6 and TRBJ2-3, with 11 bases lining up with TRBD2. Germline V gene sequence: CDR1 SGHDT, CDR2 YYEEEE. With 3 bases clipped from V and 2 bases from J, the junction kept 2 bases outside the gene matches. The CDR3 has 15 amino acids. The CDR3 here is CASSWGLAATDTQYF. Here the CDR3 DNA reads TGTGCCAGCAGCTGGGGACTAGCGGCCACAGATACGCAGTATTTT.